These T cell receptor beta chains were read from a single sample in a study of T cell responses to AZD1222 COVID-19 vaccine. TCRdb's copy holds only in-frame clones and misses some; the assay was immunoSEQ multiplex PCR. The sample contains some 110,000 clones, approximately 87% of which appear only once. This material consisted of peripheral blood, taken on day 0 of AZD1222 vaccination. All receptors come from an adult in good health. CDR3s include the opening cysteine and the closing phenylalanine or tryptophan. The D gene is left open where the match is weak. Not every row has a clone size; where given, it reads once, few, many or a size class.

d_call	clone_size	v_call	j_call	cdr3_nt	cdr3_aa
.	.	TRBV30	TRBJ1-6	TGTGCCTGGAGTGTTACAGAGAATTCACCCCTCCACTTT	CAWSVTENSPLHF
.	.	TRBV5-6	TRBJ1-1	TGTGCCAGCAGCCGACAGTACCTGAACACTGAAGCTTTCTTT	CASSRQYLNTEAFF
.	.	TRBV5-6	TRBJ2-5	TGTGCCAGCTCAACTAGAGGGGAGACCCAGTACTTC	CASSTRGETQYF
.	.	TRBV21-1	TRBJ2-1	TGTGCCAGCACCAAGACTAGCGGGGAGTACAATGAGCAGTTCTTC	CASTKTSGEYNEQFF
.	.	TRBV19	TRBJ2-5	TGTGCCAGTAGTCCCATCGGCCTTCAAGAGACCCAGTACTTC	CASSPIGLQETQYF
.	.	TRBV15	TRBJ2-7	TGTGCCACCAAGGCCAGGCTGGGGTCCTACGAGCAGTACTTC	CATKARLGSYEQYF
TRBD1	.	TRBV19	TRBJ1-4	TGTGCCAGTAGCCCGAGGACAGGGCCGTCTGAAAAACTGTTTTTT	CASSPRTGPSEKLFF
.	.	TRBV5-4	TRBJ1-2	TGTGCCAGCAGCACACAAGGGACGGGCTATGGCTACACCTTC	CASSTQGTGYGYTF
.	.	TRBV29-1	TRBJ1-2	TGCAGCGTTGTCCTCGGGATTGAGAGGAATGGCTACACCTTC	CSVVLGIERNGYTF
.	.	TRBV6-5	TRBJ1-1	TGTGCCAGCACCAAGGGGGGGGAAGCTTTCTTT	CASTKGGEAFF
TRBD2	.	TRBV9	TRBJ2-1	TGTGCCAGCAGCATCGGGACTACCAAGCAGTTCTTC	CASSIGTTKQFF
.	few	TRBV6-1	TRBJ1-6	TGTGCCAGCAGTGAAATGAACAGGGACACGGGGCCCCTCCACTTT	CASSEMNRDTGPLHF
TRBD1	once	TRBV10-2	TRBJ1-4	TGCGCCAGTTTCAGGGGGCTTAATGAAAAACTGTTTTTT	CASFRGLNEKLFF
.	.	TRBV28	TRBJ1-4	TGTGCCAGCAGGGGGCACGCAACTAATGAAAAACTGTTTTTT	CASRGHATNEKLFF
.	.	TRBV6-5	TRBJ1-1	TGTGCCAGCAGCCTGGGACGGAGGTACACTGAAGCTTTCTTT	CASSLGRRYTEAFF
TRBD2	few	TRBV19	TRBJ2-7	TGTGCCAGTAGTGTGGGGACTAGCGGTGTCTCCTACGAGCAGTACTTC	CASSVGTSGVSYEQYF
.	.	TRBV7-9	TRBJ2-1	TGTGCCAGCAGCTTACCCCTGTTCCACCATAGCTCCTACAATGAGCAGTTCTTC	CASSLPLFHHSSYNEQFF
.	.	TRBV4-2	TRBJ1-5	TGTGCCAGCAGCCAAGATCTATGGGGGGACCAGCCCCAGCATTTT	CASSQDLWGDQPQHF
TRBD1	.	TRBV2	TRBJ1-2	TGTGCCAGCGGACAGGGAGTTGGCTATGGCTACACCTTC	CASGQGVGYGYTF
.	.	TRBV28	TRBJ1-2	TGTGCCAGCAGTCTGCTCCGGCAGCCTGGAGGCTACACCTTC	CASSLLRQPGGYTF
.	.	TRBV6-5	TRBJ1-2	TGTGCCAGCAGAGCAAGTATGCGGGGCTACACCTTC	CASRASMRGYTF
.	.	TRBV30	TRBJ1-3	TGTGCCTGGACTAGGGGATTCTCTGGAAACACCATATATTTT	CAWTRGFSGNTIYF
TRBD2	.	TRBV10-1	TRBJ2-1	TGCGCCAGCAGTGAGGGGGGGCTAGCGGGAGTATTCAATGAGCAGTTCTTC	CASSEGGLAGVFNEQFF
.	.	TRBV18	TRBJ1-5	TGTGCCAGCTCAAGAGACCAAACTGGCAATCAGCCCCAGCATTTT	CASSRDQTGNQPQHF
.	.	TRBV9	TRBJ2-2	TGTGCCAGCAGCCCAGACGGCTTTTCGAACACCGGGGAGCTGTTTTTT	CASSPDGFSNTGELFF
TRBD1	.	TRBV5-1	TRBJ2-5	TGCGCCAGCAGCTTGGGACAGGGTGTGGAGACCCAGTACTTC	CASSLGQGVETQYF
.	once	TRBV5-1	TRBJ1-2	TGCGCCAGCAGCTTGGGGTCAGGGGCGGCCTATGGCTACACCTTC	CASSLGSGAAYGYTF
.	.	TRBV10-3	TRBJ1-2	TGTGCCATCAGTCAGGATGGCTATGGCTACACCTTC	CAISQDGYGYTF
.	once	TRBV7-2	TRBJ1-1	TGTGCCAGCAGCTTAGTGGCACCCATGGGGAACACTGAAGCTTTCTTT	CASSLVAPMGNTEAFF
TRBD1	.	TRBV19	TRBJ1-2	TGTGCCAGTAGTCTACAGGGGAACTATGGCTACACCTTC	CASSLQGNYGYTF
TRBD1	.	TRBV9	TRBJ1-4	TGTGCCAGCAGCATCGGGACAGGAGGGGAAAAACTGTTTTTT	CASSIGTGGEKLFF
TRBD1	.	TRBV18	TRBJ1-2	TGTGCCAGCTCACCAAACAGGGGGGACCTCGATACCTTC	CASSPNRGDLDTF
TRBD2	.	TRBV11-2	TRBJ2-5	TGTGCCAGCGGAACCGGGACTAGCGGGCCCTTTGGGTTCCAAGAGACCCAGTACTTC	CASGTGTSGPFGFQETQYF
TRBD1	few	TRBV20-1	TRBJ2-7	TGCAGTGCCGGGACAGGGACCGAGCAGTACTTC	CSAGTGTEQYF
.	.	TRBV18	TRBJ2-7	TGTGCCAGCTCACCAGGTAACGGAAACTACGAGCAGTACTTC	CASSPGNGNYEQYF
TRBD2	.	TRBV7-9	TRBJ2-5	TGTGCCAGCAGCCGAAACGGACTAGCGGGTGAGACCCAGTACTTC	CASSRNGLAGETQYF
.	.	TRBV19	TRBJ2-1	TGTGCCAGTAGTATAGAAGTCCGCTTTAGGAATGAGCAGTTCTTC	CASSIEVRFRNEQFF
TRBD2	.	TRBV5-5	TRBJ2-5	TGTGCCAGCAGCTTGTACCCGGGAGGCCCCCAAGAGACCCAGTACTTC	CASSLYPGGPQETQYF
TRBD1	.	TRBV18	TRBJ1-2	TGTGCCAGCTCCCCCTCCGTGGCAGGGGGCAAGGAGAACTATGGCTACACCTTC	CASSPSVAGGKENYGYTF
TRBD1	.	TRBV27	TRBJ1-2	TGTGCCAGCAGTACGTACAGGGGTGCGACTAACTATGGCTACACCTTC	CASSTYRGATNYGYTF
.	.	TRBV6-5	TRBJ1-2	TGTGCCAGCAGTTACTCGTCGGGAAGCTATGGCTACACCTTC	CASSYSSGSYGYTF
TRBD2	few	TRBV18	TRBJ2-7	TGTGCCAGCTCACCAATACCCGGGACTAGCTCCTACGAGCAGTACTTC	CASSPIPGTSSYEQYF
.	.	TRBV28	TRBJ1-6	TGTGCCAGTATACAGGGAGGTGATTCACCCCTCCACTTT	CASIQGGDSPLHF
.	.	TRBV18	TRBJ2-7	TGTGCCAGCTCACCGACTTCCTACGAGCAGTACTTC	CASSPTSYEQYF
.	once	TRBV27	TRBJ1-5	TGTGCCAGCAGTTTATTGGGGGCGAGGGACAATCAGCCCCAGCATTTT	CASSLLGARDNQPQHF
TRBD1	few	TRBV7-2	TRBJ1-2	TGTGCCAGCATCACGGGGCAGGGGGCCGTTAATGGTGGCTACACCTTC	CASITGQGAVNGGYTF
.	.	TRBV4-1	TRBJ1-1	TGCGCCAGCAGCCAAGGACCCTTAGGCACTGAAGCTTTCTTT	CASSQGPLGTEAFF
.	.	TRBV5-1	TRBJ1-1	TGCGCCAGCAGCGGAACTAAAGGGGGCACTGAAGCTTTCTTT	CASSGTKGGTEAFF
TRBD2	.	TRBV5-1	TRBJ2-2	TGCGCCAGCAGCTTGGAAAAGGGCGGGGGCACCGGGGAGCTGTTTTTT	CASSLEKGGGTGELFF
.	.	TRBV5-1	TRBJ1-1	TGCGCCAGCAGCTTGGTATTAGGGTTCGATGGCACTGAAGCTTTCTTT	CASSLVLGFDGTEAFF
.	.	TRBV21-1	TRBJ2-2	TGTGCCAGCAGCATAAGGGGGCGCAACACCGGGGAGCTGTTTTTT	CASSIRGRNTGELFF
TRBD1	.	TRBV10-3	TRBJ1-2	TGTGCCATCAGTGAGGAGGGGGCGCGTGGCTACACCTTC	CAISEEGARGYTF
TRBD1	once	TRBV5-4	TRBJ1-4	TGTGCCAGCAGCCCTCGGACAGGGGGTAGGGAAAAACTGTTTTTT	CASSPRTGGREKLFF
.	.	TRBV4-1	TRBJ1-2	TGCGCCAGCAGCCAAGATCCGGGGTTTAGCTATGGCTACACCTTC	CASSQDPGFSYGYTF